This TCR beta chain comes out of a study of lymphopenia after photon versus proton radiotherapy. Findings and caveats of the study: After lymphocyte nadir, photon-treated repertoires showed oligoclonal expansion, especially CD8+ Temra. Relative stability marked proton patients; photon patients lost diversity and naive cells.

To note about this clone: Its antigen is unknown.

V lost 8 bases and J lost 1, with 18 bases in between. Germline V gene lookup returns CDR1 MNHEY and CDR2 SVGAGI. CDR3 length: 16 residues. Method: immunoSEQ multiplex PCR; TCRdb's copy keeps in-frame clones and lacks some. The sample comprises roughly 18,000 clones, roughly nine tenths of which are singletons, and 10% rests with the top ten. This chain joins TRBV6-5 and TRBJ1-5; D is possibly TRBD1 (6 bases). The receptor comes from a man aged 70 or older with pancreatic cancer. The sequencing used peripheral blood, collected from a patient treated with proton-based radiotherapy. Here the CDR3 DNA reads TGTGCCAGCCGTTTTGGGGGGCCGGTAAGCAATCAGCCCCAGCATTTT. Its protein is CASRFGGPVSNQPQHF.